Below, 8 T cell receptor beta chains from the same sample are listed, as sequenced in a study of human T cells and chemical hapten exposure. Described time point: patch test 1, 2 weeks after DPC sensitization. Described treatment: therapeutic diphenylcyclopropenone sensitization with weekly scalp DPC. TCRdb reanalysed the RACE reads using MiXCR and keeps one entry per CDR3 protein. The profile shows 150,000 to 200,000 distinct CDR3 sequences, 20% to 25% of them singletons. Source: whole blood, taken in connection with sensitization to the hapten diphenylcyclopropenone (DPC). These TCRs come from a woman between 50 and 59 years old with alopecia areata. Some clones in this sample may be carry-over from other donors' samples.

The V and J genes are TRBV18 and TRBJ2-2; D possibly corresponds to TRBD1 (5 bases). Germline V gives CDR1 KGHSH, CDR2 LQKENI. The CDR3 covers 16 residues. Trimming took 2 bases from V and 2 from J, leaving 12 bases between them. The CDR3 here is CASSPWDTGNTGELFF. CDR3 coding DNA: TGTGCCAGCTCACCATGGGATACAGGAAACACCGGGGAGCTGTTTTTT. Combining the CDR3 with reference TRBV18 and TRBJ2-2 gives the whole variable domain NAGVMQNPRHLVRRRGQEARLRCSPMKGHSHVYWYRQLPEEGLKFMVYLQKENIIDESGMPKERFSAEFPKEGPSILRIQQVVRGDSAAYFCASSPWDTGNTGELFFGEGSRLTVL.

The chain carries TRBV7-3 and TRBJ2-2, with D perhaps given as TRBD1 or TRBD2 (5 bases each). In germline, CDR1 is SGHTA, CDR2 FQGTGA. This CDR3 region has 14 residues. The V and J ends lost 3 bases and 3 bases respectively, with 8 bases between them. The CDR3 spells CASSFEGYTGELFF. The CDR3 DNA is TGTGCCAGCAGCTTCGAGGGGTACACCGGGGAGCTGTTTTTT.

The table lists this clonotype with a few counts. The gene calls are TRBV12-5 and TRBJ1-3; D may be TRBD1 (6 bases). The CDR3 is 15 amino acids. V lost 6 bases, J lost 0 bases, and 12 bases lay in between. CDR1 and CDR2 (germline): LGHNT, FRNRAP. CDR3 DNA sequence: TGTGCTAGTGGCTGGGGGCGAAACTCTGGAAACACCATATATTTT. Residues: CASGWGRNSGNTIYF.

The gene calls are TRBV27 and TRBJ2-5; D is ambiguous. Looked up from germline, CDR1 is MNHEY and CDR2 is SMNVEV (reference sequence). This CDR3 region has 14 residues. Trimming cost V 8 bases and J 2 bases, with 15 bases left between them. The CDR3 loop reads CASDRRPPQETQYF. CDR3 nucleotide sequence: TGTGCCAGCGATCGAAGGCCCCCACAAGAGACCCAGTACTTC.

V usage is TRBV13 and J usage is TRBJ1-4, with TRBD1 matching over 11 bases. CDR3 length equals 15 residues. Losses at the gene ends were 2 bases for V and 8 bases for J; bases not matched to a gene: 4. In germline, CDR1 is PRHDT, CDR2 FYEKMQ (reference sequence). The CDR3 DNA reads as TGTGCCAGCAGCTTATGGACAGGGGGCCGAGAAAAACTGTTTTTT. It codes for CASSLWTGGREKLFF.

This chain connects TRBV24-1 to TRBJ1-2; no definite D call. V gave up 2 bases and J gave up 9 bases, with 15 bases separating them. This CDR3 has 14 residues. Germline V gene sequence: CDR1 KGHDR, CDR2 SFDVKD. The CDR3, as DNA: TGTGCCACCAGTGATTCGGACCGTGTGGGAAGCTACACCTTC. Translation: CATSDSDRVGSYTF.

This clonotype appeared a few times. The CDR3, as DNA: TGCAGTGCTAGAGAGGGGTCCTATGGCTACACCTTC. Its protein is CSAREGSYGYTF. The gene calls are TRBV20-1 and TRBJ1-2, with unresolved D. Trimming pared 0 bases from V and 4 bases from J, leaving 6 bases between. Per germline, CDR1 DFQATT and CDR2 SNEGSKA (reference sequence). The CDR3 has 12 amino acids.

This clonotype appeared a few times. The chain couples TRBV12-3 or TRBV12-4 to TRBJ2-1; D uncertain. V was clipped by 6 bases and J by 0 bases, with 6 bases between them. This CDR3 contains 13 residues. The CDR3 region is CASSSSSYNEQFF. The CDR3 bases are TGTGCCAGCAGCTCTAGCTCCTACAATGAGCAGTTCTTC.